The entry that follows covers one TCR beta chain sequence. Clones were read by immunoSEQ multiplex PCR, and TCRdb kept only the in-frame ones, dropping some. The profile covers under 95,000 clones, with approximately 80% appearing a single time and approximately 12% taken by the ten largest. This sample was included in a study of blood T cell repertoires in COVID-19. V trimming: 8 bases; J trimming: 5 bases; junction bases outside the gene matches: 11. Germline CDR1 and CDR2: PRHDT and FYEKMQ (reference sequence). The CDR3 has 14 residues. This receptor was obtained from a man in his fifties or sixties with acute or convalescent COVID-19. Sequenced input: peripheral blood. This chain connects TRBV13 to TRBJ1-2; 7 nucleotides align to TRBD1. The CDR3 loop is CASEERGRGYGYTF. The CDR3 DNA sequence: TGTGCCAGCGAAGAGAGGGGGCGAGGGTATGGCTACACCTTC. The variable domain in full, completed from reference TRBV13 and TRBJ1-2, reads AAGVIQSPRHLIKEKRETATLKCYPIPRHDTVYWYQQGPGQDPQFLISFYEKMQSDKGSIPDRFSAQQFSDYHSELNMSSLELGDSALYFCASEERGRGYGYTFGSGTRLTVV.